This is a list of T cell receptor beta chains from one sample in a study of siplizumab effects on memory and regulatory T cells. The repertoire was sequenced with immunoSEQ multiplex PCR; TCRdb's copy has only in-frame clones and lacks some. The sample has around 45,000 clones, more than 85% seen once; the top ten hold roughly 0.3%. The sample consisted of naive CD8+ T cells sorted from blood. These receptors originate from a human donor in good health. Each CDR3 is given with its conserved first and last residue. A D gene is named only where the DNA matches it firmly. Expanded clones are given a class, and other clones once, few, many or no size at all.

>TRBV19|-|TRBJ2-5|-
CASSPYHQETQYF
TGTGCCAGTAGTCCCTATCACCAAGAGACCCAGTACTTC
>TRBV4-1|-|TRBJ1-2|-
CASSQRQTYGYTF
TGCGCCAGCAGCCAAAGACAGACCTATGGCTACACCTTC
>TRBV27|once|TRBJ2-1|TRBD2
CASTYSGGYNEQFF
TGTGCCAGCACCTATAGCGGGGGCTACAATGAGCAGTTCTTC
>TRBV27|-|TRBJ1-2|-
CASGYIDGYTF
TGTGCCTCAGGGTATATTGATGGCTACACCTTC
>TRBV7-9|-|TRBJ2-1|-
CASSLALGHKVGEQFF
TGTGCCAGCAGCTTAGCTCTGGGACACAAAGTTGGTGAGCAGTTCTTC
>TRBV28|-|TRBJ1-1|-
CASRDRLQGHTEAFF
TGTGCCAGCAGAGATCGACTGCAGGGACACACTGAAGCTTTCTTT
>TRBV7-2|-|TRBJ2-7|TRBD2
CASSWTSGHSYEQYF
TGTGCCAGCAGCTGGACTAGCGGGCACTCCTACGAGCAGTACTTC
>TRBV7-2|-|TRBJ1-1|TRBD1
CASSLPFGQGRDTEAFF
TGTGCCAGCAGCTTACCCTTTGGACAGGGAAGAGACACTGAAGCTTTCTTT
>TRBV14|-|TRBJ2-1|TRBD2
CASSSRTSGSYNEQFF
TGTGCCAGCAGCTCGAGGACTAGCGGCTCCTACAATGAGCAGTTCTTC
>TRBV4-1|-|TRBJ2-7|TRBD1
CASSQEPGQGLGEQYF
TGCGCCAGCAGCCAAGAGCCGGGACAGGGATTGGGCGAGCAGTACTTC
>TRBV4-1|-|TRBJ2-3|TRBD2
CASSQFSGSQIDTQYF
TGCGCCAGCAGCCAATTTAGCGGGAGTCAGATAGATACGCAGTATTTT
>TRBV29-1|-|TRBJ1-2|-
CSVTEVGGYTF
TGCAGCGTTACGGAGGTCGGGGGCTACACCTTC
>TRBV4-1|-|TRBJ2-1|TRBD2
CASSQEVLAGEQFF
TGCGCCAGCAGCCAAGAAGTCCTAGCGGGTGAGCAGTTCTTC
>TRBV27|-|TRBJ1-5|-
CASSLSYKGQPQHF
TGTGCCAGCAGTTTATCGTACAAAGGTCAGCCCCAGCATTTT
>TRBV5-1|-|TRBJ1-4|-
CASSLGEAATNEKLFF
TGCGCCAGCAGCTTGGGAGAAGCAGCAACTAATGAAAAACTGTTTTTT
>TRBV6-1|-|TRBJ2-7|-
CASSEYGGIGYEQYF
TGTGCCAGCAGTGAATATGGGGGGATTGGCTACGAGCAGTACTTC
>TRBV29-1|-|TRBJ2-1|-
CSAPLGLEAFF
TGCAGCGCACCCCTTGGACTTGAGGCGTTCTTC
>TRBV7-8|-|TRBJ2-1|-
CASSPGTYYNEQFF
TGTGCCAGCAGCCCAGGGACTTATTACAATGAGCAGTTCTTC
>TRBV6-5|-|TRBJ1-1|-
CASTLAPGMNTEAFF
TGTGCCAGCACCCTGGCCCCTGGGATGAACACTGAAGCTTTCTTT
>TRBV2|-|TRBJ1-6|TRBD1
CASRGTASSYNSPLHF
TGTGCCAGCAGGGGGACAGCTAGCTCCTATAATTCACCCCTCCACTTT
>TRBV30|-|TRBJ1-1|-
CAWIMNTEAFF
TGTGCCTGGATTATGAACACTGAAGCTTTCTTT
>TRBV5-1|-|TRBJ2-3|-
CASSFGGGTDTQYF
TGCGCCAGCAGCTTTGGAGGAGGGACAGATACGCAGTATTTT
>TRBV10-1|-|TRBJ1-1|-
CASRAGTATEAFF
TGCGCCAGCAGGGCCGGGACGGCGACTGAAGCTTTCTTT
>TRBV9|-|TRBJ2-3|-
CASSGGQSKFPDTQYF
TGTGCCAGCAGCGGCGGACAGTCGAAATTTCCAGATACGCAGTATTTT
>TRBV5-6|-|TRBJ1-1|TRBD1
CASSLTGGNTEAFF
TGTGCCAGCAGCTTGACAGGGGGGAACACTGAAGCTTTCTTT
>TRBV5-1|-|TRBJ2-1|-
CASSLDVSYSYNEQFF
TGCGCCAGCAGCTTGGATGTCAGTTACTCCTACAATGAGCAGTTCTTC
>TRBV15|-|TRBJ2-7|TRBD1
CATSSVQGAPYEQYF
TGTGCCACCAGTTCGGTCCAGGGGGCTCCCTACGAGCAGTACTTC
>TRBV29-1|once|TRBJ2-3|-
CSSRLESTDTQYF
TGCAGCAGTAGACTGGAAAGCACAGATACGCAGTATTTT
>TRBV6-6|-|TRBJ2-7|-
CASSTRADEQYF
TGTGCCAGCAGTACTCGGGCGGACGAGCAGTACTTC
>TRBV30|few|TRBJ1-1|-
CAWSVQTLEAFF
TGTGCCTGGAGTGTACAAACCCTCGAAGCTTTCTTT
>TRBV7-2|-|TRBJ2-7|-
CASSLWSVLGSSYEQYF
TGTGCCAGCAGCTTATGGTCGGTTCTGGGTAGCTCCTACGAGCAGTACTTC
>TRBV6-5|-|TRBJ2-7|-
CASAPWGSGNEQYF
TGTGCCAGCGCCCCTTGGGGGAGTGGCAACGAGCAGTACTTC
>TRBV27|-|TRBJ1-2|TRBD1
CASSIQGSYGYTF
TGTGCCAGCAGTATACAGGGGTCCTATGGCTACACCTTC
>TRBV7-2|-|TRBJ2-1|TRBD2
CASNHSGRAYNEQFF
TGTGCCAGCAACCACAGCGGGAGGGCCTACAATGAGCAGTTCTTC
>TRBV4-1|-|TRBJ1-1|-
CASSQDFGVLMNTEAFF
TGCGCCAGCAGCCAAGATTTTGGCGTGCTCATGAACACTGAAGCTTTCTTT
>TRBV9|-|TRBJ2-7|-
CASSVPRDEQYF
TGTGCCAGCAGCGTCCCCAGGGACGAGCAGTACTTC
>TRBV5-8|once|TRBJ1-3|-
CASSLGAVLSGNTIYF
TGTGCCAGCAGCTTGGGAGCTGTGCTCTCTGGAAACACCATATATTTT
>TRBV27|few|TRBJ2-7|-
CASSSWEGLSYEQYF
TGTGCCAGCAGTTCGTGGGAAGGCCTCTCCTACGAGCAGTACTTC
>TRBV6-1|-|TRBJ1-1|-
CASSEVRTLNTEAFF
TGTGCCAGCAGTGAGGTACGGACCTTGAACACTGAAGCTTTCTTT
>TRBV27|-|TRBJ2-7|TRBD1
CASSSPGTGTYEQYF
TGTGCCAGCAGTTCACCCGGGACAGGTACCTACGAGCAGTACTTC
>TRBV7-2|-|TRBJ2-2|-
CASSLEAESGPGELFF
TGTGCCAGCAGCTTAGAGGCCGAGAGCGGACCCGGGGAGCTGTTTTTT
>TRBV11-3|-|TRBJ2-3|TRBD2
CASSTGLAGTDTQYF
TGTGCCAGCAGCACCGGACTAGCGGGAACAGATACGCAGTATTTT
>TRBV10-3|-|TRBJ2-7|-
CAISAFQGSGTYEQYF
TGTGCCATCAGTGCCTTCCAGGGGTCGGGAACCTACGAGCAGTACTTC
>TRBV11-2|-|TRBJ1-2|-
CASSSITIDRGYTF
TGTGCCAGCAGCTCGATCACTATCGATCGGGGCTACACCTTC
>TRBV4-1|-|TRBJ2-1|-
CASSQDNPRSSYNEQFF
TGCGCCAGCAGCCAAGATAACCCCCGGAGCTCCTACAATGAGCAGTTCTTC
>TRBV27|-|TRBJ1-5|TRBD1
CASRPRQGGLQPQHF
TGTGCCAGCAGACCTCGACAGGGGGGTCTTCAGCCCCAGCATTTT
>TRBV10-3|-|TRBJ2-2|-
CAISDATGELFF
TGTGCCATCAGTGACGCCACCGGGGAGCTGTTTTTT
>TRBV29-1|-|TRBJ2-1|-
CSVLQGNGEQFF
TGCAGCGTTCTACAGGGAAACGGTGAGCAGTTCTTC
>TRBV7-9|-|TRBJ1-3|-
CASSLTRGPGNTIYF
TGTGCCAGCAGCTTAACCCGAGGGCCTGGAAACACCATATATTTT
>TRBV9|-|TRBJ2-7|TRBD1
CASSAGQDYEQYF
TGTGCCAGCAGCGCGGGACAGGACTACGAGCAGTACTTC
>TRBV27|-|TRBJ2-7|TRBD2
CASSFLAGDSYEQYF
TGTGCCAGCAGTTTCTTAGCGGGAGATTCCTACGAGCAGTACTTC
>TRBV7-2|-|TRBJ1-2|TRBD1
CASRTRGGDGYTF
TGTGCCAGCAGGACCAGGGGGGGTGATGGCTACACCTTC
>TRBV5-8|-|TRBJ2-7|TRBD2
CASSSRRRGTYEQYF
TGTGCCAGCAGTAGCCGGAGGCGGGGGACCTACGAGCAGTACTTC
>TRBV4-1|-|TRBJ1-3|-
CASSLLQSSGNTIYF
TGCGCCAGCAGCCTCCTACAGAGCTCTGGAAACACCATATATTTT
>TRBV6-1|-|TRBJ1-1|-
CASGMGLGTEAFF
TGTGCCAGCGGTATGGGCCTAGGGACTGAAGCTTTCTTT
>TRBV19|-|TRBJ1-5|-
CASSIWVGAYSNQPQHF
TGTGCCAGTAGTATTTGGGTAGGCGCCTATAGCAATCAGCCCCAGCATTTT
>TRBV7-6|-|TRBJ2-1|TRBD2
CASSAVAGVNNEQFF
TGTGCCAGCAGCGCCGTAGCGGGAGTGAATAATGAGCAGTTCTTC
>TRBV9|-|TRBJ2-2|TRBD2
CASSVATSANTGELFF
TGTGCCAGCAGCGTAGCTACTAGCGCGAACACCGGGGAGCTGTTTTTT
>TRBV6-5|-|TRBJ2-7|-
CASSGAGSPYEQYF
TGTGCCAGCAGTGGCGCGGGTTCCCCCTACGAGCAGTACTTC